The entry that follows covers one T cell receptor (beta chain) sequence. Its antigen is currently unknown. The sample originates from a study of cytomegalovirus exposure and HLA in healthy donors. Study-level results: As was reported, the classifier diagnosed cytomegalovirus status with high specificity and sensitivity. One variant, a missense change in DCLRE1C, was linked in a later analysis to TCR beta V- and J-gene trimming. The study recorded over 150 TCR beta chains that were cytomegalovirus-associated.

The PCR contained 60 Vbeta and 13 Jbeta primers. TCRdb's copy holds only in-frame clones and misses some; the assay was immunoSEQ multiplex PCR. The table lists about 190,000 clones, roughly 86% of them singletons. Every donor was a healthy person donating bone marrow. Germline V gene lookup returns CDR1 SQVTM and CDR2 ANQGSEA. The CDR3 runs to 14 residues. V was trimmed by 0 bases and J by 8 bases, leaving 14 bases between them. The chain joins TRBV29-1 to TRBJ2-4, with D possibly matching TRBD1 (6 bases). The origin of this receptor is a man aged 40-50 years in good health and CMV-seropositive. Sequenced sample: PBMCs. The CDR3 DNA is TGCAGCGTTGAAGATTCCCGGGACATTGACATTCAGTACTTC. Amino acid sequence: CSVEDSRDIDIQYF.